The rows below give T cell receptor beta chains drawn from one sample of a study of blood T cell repertoires in COVID-19. TCRdb's copy holds only in-frame clones and misses some; the assay was immunoSEQ multiplex PCR. Of roughly 250,000 clones listed, about 88% are singletons. The sequencing sample was made of peripheral blood. The receptors come from a middle-aged woman who had recovered from COVID-19. Both conserved end residues are part of each CDR3. The D gene is left open where the match is weak. Clone size is given for some rows only: seen once, a few or many times, or a class if the clone is expanded.

size	D	V	J	CDR3	DNA
-	TRBD2	TRBV11-3	TRBJ2-7	CASSSPGLAGSYEQYF	TGTGCCAGCAGCTCCCCCGGACTAGCGGGGAGCTACGAGCAGTACTTC
once	TRBD1	TRBV6-1	TRBJ1-5	CASSEGQGRSQPQHF	TGTGCCAGCAGTGAAGGACAGGGAAGGAGTCAGCCCCAGCATTTT
-	-	TRBV7-2	TRBJ1-2	CASSLRTAISTSYGYTF	TGTGCCAGCAGCTTGCGGACAGCAATCAGTACCAGCTATGGCTACACCTTC
-	-	TRBV30	TRBJ1-5	CAWNSRGGSNQPQHF	TGTGCCTGGAACTCACGAGGAGGAAGCAATCAGCCCCAGCATTTT
-	TRBD1	TRBV3-1/TRBV3-2	TRBJ2-1	CASSQKSGTGYYNEQFF	TGTGCCAGCAGCCAGAAATCCGGGACAGGATACTACAATGAGCAGTTCTTC
-	TRBD1	TRBV6-6	TRBJ2-7	CASRDRAPEQYF	TGTGCCAGCAGGGACAGGGCCCCCGAGCAGTACTTC
-	TRBD1	TRBV18	TRBJ2-1	CASSLRGRGNEQFF	TGTGCCAGCTCACTCAGGGGGCGCGGGAATGAGCAGTTCTTC
-	TRBD1	TRBV11-2	TRBJ1-6	CASSSAGTGHSPLHF	TGTGCCAGCAGCTCGGCCGGGACAGGCCATTCACCCCTCCACTTT
once	-	TRBV5-4	TRBJ1-2	CASSLGEAPSGYTF	TGTGCCAGCAGCTTGGGGGAGGCACCGTCTGGCTACACCTTC
-	TRBD2	TRBV7-8	TRBJ2-3	CASSQPSGGADTQYF	TGTGCCAGCAGCCAGCCTAGCGGGGGCGCAGATACGCAGTATTTT
-	-	TRBV9	TRBJ1-1	CASSPDRTDTEAFF	TGTGCCAGCAGCCCGGATCGGACAGACACTGAAGCTTTCTTT
once	-	TRBV12-5	TRBJ2-2	CASGLLGTAGELFF	TGTGCTAGTGGTTTACTAGGTACGGCCGGGGAGCTGTTTTTT
-	-	TRBV19	TRBJ2-3	CASSMTLAATDTQYF	TGTGCCAGTAGTATGACACTAGCTGCGACAGATACGCAGTATTTT
-	-	TRBV5-4	TRBJ1-1	CASSSVRGGVDTEAFF	TGTGCCAGCAGCTCTGTACGGGGAGGGGTTGACACTGAAGCTTTCTTT
-	-	TRBV10-3	TRBJ1-5	CAISATPGLSNQPQHF	TGTGCCATCAGCGCAACCCCAGGGTTGAGCAATCAGCCCCAGCATTTT
-	-	TRBV30	TRBJ1-5	CAWQGRGNQPQHF	TGTGCCTGGCAGGGCAGGGGCAATCAGCCCCAGCATTTT
-	-	TRBV11-2	TRBJ2-5	CASSEDRTTQETQYF	TGTGCCAGCAGCGAAGACAGGACCACACAAGAGACCCAGTACTTC
few	-	TRBV14	TRBJ1-5	CASSRSSNQPQHF	TGTGCCAGCAGCCGTAGTAGCAATCAGCCCCAGCATTTT
-	TRBD1	TRBV4-2	TRBJ1-5	CASSQEPSGTGKRNQPQHF	TGTGCCAGCAGCCAAGAGCCTAGTGGGACAGGGAAACGCAATCAGCCCCAGCATTTT
-	-	TRBV28	TRBJ2-1	CASRQMGSGNEQFF	TGTGCCAGCAGACAAATGGGTTCAGGGAATGAGCAGTTCTTC
-	-	TRBV3-1/TRBV3-2	TRBJ2-7	CASSQVTTRQLFNYEQYF	TGTGCCAGCAGCCAAGTTACCACCCGACAGCTCTTTAACTACGAGCAGTACTTC
-	TRBD2	TRBV3-1/TRBV3-2	TRBJ2-3	CASSQDPSGGATDTQYF	TGTGCCAGCAGCCAAGATCCGAGCGGGGGGGCTACCGATACGCAGTATTTT
-	TRBD2	TRBV4-2	TRBJ2-7	CASSQSAGGDYEQYF	TGTGCCAGCAGCCAGAGTGCGGGAGGGGACTACGAGCAGTACTTC
-	TRBD2	TRBV4-2	TRBJ2-1	CASSQANGLAGYNEQFF	TGTGCCAGCAGCCAAGCTAACGGACTAGCTGGTTACAATGAGCAGTTCTTC
-	TRBD1	TRBV4-2	TRBJ1-5	CASSQDRGPQPQHF	TGTGCCAGCAGCCAAGACAGGGGGCCACAGCCCCAGCATTTT
-	TRBD1	TRBV6-6	TRBJ1-2	CASTQTEQGFGGYTF	TGTGCCAGCACCCAGACAGAACAGGGGTTTGGTGGCTACACCTTC
-	-	TRBV12-3/TRBV12-4	TRBJ2-1	CASTPAGGEQFF	TGTGCCAGCACCCCGGCGGGTGGTGAGCAGTTCTTC
-	-	TRBV6-2/TRBV6-3	TRBJ2-7	CASSFLSVSAYEQYF	TGTGCCAGCAGTTTCCTGTCGGTTAGCGCCTACGAGCAGTACTTC
-	-	TRBV6-2/TRBV6-3	TRBJ2-3	CASSYPRTGLSTDTQYF	TGTGCCAGCAGTTACCCACGTACGGGTTTAAGCACAGATACGCAGTATTTT
-	TRBD1	TRBV7-2	TRBJ1-1	CASSLPGQEGTEAFF	TGTGCCAGCAGTTTACCGGGACAGGAAGGCACTGAAGCTTTCTTT
-	-	TRBV25-1	TRBJ2-2	CASSEGAYGELFF	TGTGCCAGCAGTGAGGGGGCGTATGGGGAGCTGTTTTTT
-	TRBD2	TRBV7-3	TRBJ2-3	CASSPRTSLTDTQYF	TGTGCCAGCAGCCCACGGACTAGCCTCACAGATACGCAGTATTTT
-	TRBD2	TRBV19	TRBJ2-2	CASNRAGFNTGELFF	TGTGCCAGTAACAGAGCGGGATTCAACACCGGGGAGCTGTTTTTT
-	-	TRBV7-2	TRBJ2-7	CASSLEFVGAADSYEQYF	TGTGCCAGCAGCTTAGAATTCGTGGGAGCGGCGGACTCCTACGAGCAGTACTTC
-	TRBD1	TRBV7-3	TRBJ2-1	CASSSKPGARTGSYNEQFF	TGTGCCAGCAGCTCGAAACCCGGGGCCCGGACAGGGTCCTACAATGAGCAGTTCTTC
-	-	TRBV10-1	TRBJ1-6	CASSNDRKNSPLHF	TGCGCCAGCAGTAACGACAGGAAAAATTCACCCCTCCACTTT
once	-	TRBV7-2	TRBJ1-2	CASSLVTSQAGGYTF	TGTGCCAGCAGCTTAGTAACCTCACAGGCCGGGGGCTACACCTTC
-	TRBD2	TRBV28	TRBJ2-7	CASSLVSGAGAYEQYF	TGTGCCAGCAGTTTGGTCAGCGGGGCCGGGGCCTACGAGCAGTACTTC
-	TRBD2	TRBV30	TRBJ2-5	CARSGGQETQYF	TGTGCCCGTTCCGGGGGGCAAGAGACCCAGTACTTC
-	-	TRBV3-1/TRBV3-2	TRBJ1-2	CASSGQLNYGYTF	TGTGCCAGCAGCGGGCAGCTTAACTATGGCTACACCTTC
-	TRBD1	TRBV7-2	TRBJ1-6	CASSPRSGQDNSPLHF	TGTGCCAGCAGCCCGCGCTCGGGACAGGACAATTCACCCCTCCACTTT
-	-	TRBV7-7	TRBJ2-2	CASSPGGTGTGELFF	TGTGCTAGCAGCCCCGGAGGGACCGGCACCGGGGAGCTGTTTTTT
once	TRBD1	TRBV2	TRBJ1-3	CASSTGTGGVSGNTIYF	TGTGCCAGCAGTACCGGGACAGGGGGAGTCTCTGGAAACACCATATATTTT
-	-	TRBV11-3	TRBJ2-5	CASSFRGRRGWGETQYF	TGTGCCAGCAGCTTCAGGGGCCGAAGAGGATGGGGAGAGACCCAGTACTTC
few	TRBD2	TRBV3-1/TRBV3-2	TRBJ2-7	CASSRLSPGLPSYEQYF	TGTGCCAGCAGCCGGCTAAGTCCGGGACTACCTTCCTACGAGCAGTACTTC